The entry that follows covers one TCR beta chain sequence. Its antigen is unknown. The treatment: 10-day PBMC culture with coronavirus spike peptide pools or control peptides (ViraFEST assay). This CDR3 is built from 12 residues. CDR1 is LGHDT and CDR2 is YNNKEL in the germline V gene (reference sequence). V gave up 4 bases and J gave up 0 bases, with 4 bases separating them. Cultured CD4+ T-cell DNA underwent Oncomine TCR Beta short-read sequencing. TCRdb reanalysed the PCR reads using MiXCR and keeps one entry per CDR3 protein. The sample lists approximately 15,000 distinct CDR3 sequences, less than 60% occurring once. This record belongs to a study of vaccination and CD4 T cells after COVID-19. Background on the study: Sampling that followed vaccination took place a median approximately 72 days after dose two, within a range of 14 to 241. Overlapping peptides covering the spike proteins of SARS-CoV-2, HCoV-NL63, HCoV-OC43 and HCoV-229E were added to stimulate cells.

This TCR was recovered from a human donor who had recovered from COVID-19. The chain has TRBV3-1 and TRBJ2-7; D uncertain. Sequencing was performed on CD4+ T cells from blood, cultured in vitro. The CDR3 sequence is CASSRSSYEQYF. The CDR3 region has the DNA TGTGCCAGCAGCCGAAGCTCCTACGAGCAGTACTTC.